A selection of T cell receptor beta chains follows, all from one sample in a study of blood T cell repertoires in COVID-19. This table comes from immunoSEQ multiplex PCR, and its TCRdb copy is limited to in-frame clones, with some not included. Of just over 350,000 clones listed, roughly 90% are singletons. Sequencing input: peripheral blood. These receptors all come from an older woman with COVID-19, enrolled during active disease. CDR3s include the opening cysteine and the closing phenylalanine or tryptophan. A D gene is named only where the DNA matches it firmly. Not every row has a clone size; where given, it reads once, few, many or a size class.

v_call	clone_size	d_call	j_call	cdr3_nt	cdr3_aa
TRBV29-1	.	.	TRBJ1-1	TGCAGCGTTGATACAGGGCACACTGAAGCTTTCTTT	CSVDTGHTEAFF
TRBV9	.	TRBD2	TRBJ2-5	TGTGCCAGCAGCCCCCGGACTAGCATGGAGACCCAGTACTTC	CASSPRTSMETQYF
TRBV6-6	.	.	TRBJ1-5	TGTGCCAGCAGTTACCTGTTGTCTCAGCCCCAGCATTTT	CASSYLLSQPQHF
TRBV25-1	.	TRBD1	TRBJ2-7	TGTGCCAGCAGTGCCGCAGGGGGGACAGGGTCCTACGAGCAGTACTTC	CASSAAGGTGSYEQYF
TRBV19	.	.	TRBJ2-7	TGTGCCAGCGAAAACAGGGGAGGCTACGAGCAGTACTTC	CASENRGGYEQYF
TRBV9	.	TRBD1	TRBJ1-2	TGTGCCAGCAGCCCACGGACAGGGGGGGATGGCTACACCTTC	CASSPRTGGDGYTF
TRBV7-9	.	TRBD1	TRBJ2-5	TGTGCCAGCAGCCGGGACAGGGGGAGGCAAGAGACCCAGTACTTC	CASSRDRGRQETQYF
TRBV28	.	.	TRBJ1-2	TGTGCCAGCAGTCTGGGAGGTTTTCAAGCCTATGGCTACACCTTC	CASSLGGFQAYGYTF
TRBV23-1	.	TRBD1	TRBJ2-7	TGCGCCAGCAGTCAAAAGGGACAGGATACCTACGAGCAGTACTTC	CASSQKGQDTYEQYF
TRBV7-9	.	TRBD2	TRBJ2-2	TGTGCCAGCAGTTCCGGACTAGTTAGGACCGGGGAGCTGTTTTTT	CASSSGLVRTGELFF
TRBV4-1	.	.	TRBJ1-4	TGCGCCAGCAGCAACCGGGAGGTGCGGGAAAAACTGTTTTTT	CASSNREVREKLFF
TRBV12-3/TRBV12-4	once	.	TRBJ1-1	TGTGCCAGCAGTCTAGCGGGGGGCACTGAAGCTTTCTTT	CASSLAGGTEAFF
TRBV27	.	TRBD2	TRBJ2-5	TGTGCCAGCAGTTCCCGACTAGCGGGCTTCCAAGAGACCCAGTACTTC	CASSSRLAGFQETQYF
TRBV6-5	.	.	TRBJ1-1	TGTGCCAGCAGTACGCAGGGTAGGCCTGAAGCTTTCTTT	CASSTQGRPEAFF
TRBV7-9	.	TRBD1	TRBJ2-7	TGTGCCAGCAGCCGGACAGGGAAGTACGAGCAGTACTTC	CASSRTGKYEQYF
TRBV7-3	.	TRBD2	TRBJ2-7	TGTGCCAGCAGCTCAAGACTAGCAGGCGAGCAGTACTTC	CASSSRLAGEQYF
TRBV29-1	.	.	TRBJ1-2	TGCAGCGGGGGGTATATTGATGGCTACACCTTC	CSGGYIDGYTF
TRBV30	many	TRBD2	TRBJ2-7	TGTGCCTGGGGCGACGGCGGGGGTTCCTACGAGCAGTACTTC	CAWGDGGGSYEQYF
TRBV5-4	.	.	TRBJ2-5	TGTGCCAGCAGCTTGGGGGGGACTGGTGGATTCGGGGAGACCCAGTACTTC	CASSLGGTGGFGETQYF
TRBV7-2	.	.	TRBJ1-1	TGTGCCAGCAGCGTAGACAGGAACACTGAAGCTTTCTTT	CASSVDRNTEAFF
TRBV15	.	.	TRBJ1-2	TGTGCCACCAGCATTAAACCACAGGGAAACTATGGCTACACCTTC	CATSIKPQGNYGYTF
TRBV12-1	.	.	TRBJ1-2	TGTGCCAGCAGCCCACGACGCGACGAGGGCCGTGGCTACACCTTC	CASSPRRDEGRGYTF
TRBV25-1	.	TRBD1	TRBJ1-1	TGTGCCAGCAGTAAAAACAGGGGTGAAGCTTTCTTT	CASSKNRGEAFF
TRBV5-4	.	.	TRBJ2-5	TGTGCCAGCAGCTCTGGGGGCAGGAGACAAGAGACCCAGTACTTC	CASSSGGRRQETQYF
TRBV9	.	TRBD2	TRBJ2-7	TGTGCCAGCAGCTTATCGACTAGCGGGGGTTACGAGCAGTACTTC	CASSLSTSGGYEQYF
TRBV5-8	.	TRBD1	TRBJ1-1	TGTGCCAGCAGTTTTAAAATATCCGGGACAGGGGTGAACACTGAAGCTTTCTTT	CASSFKISGTGVNTEAFF
TRBV4-1	few	TRBD1	TRBJ2-7	TGCGCCAGCAGCCAAAGACGTCCCGGGACAGGGGACAACGAGCAGTACTTC	CASSQRRPGTGDNEQYF
TRBV5-6	.	.	TRBJ1-3	TGTGCCAGCAGCTTACCGCGGGGCACCATATATTTT	CASSLPRGTIYF
TRBV27	.	.	TRBJ1-2	TGTGCCAGCAGTATAGGAGCGGAGTACACCTTC	CASSIGAEYTF
TRBV5-1	.	.	TRBJ2-7	TGCGCCAGCTGGAGCTCCTACGAGCAGTACTTC	CASWSSYEQYF
TRBV2	.	.	TRBJ1-2	TGTGCCAGCAATGCCAGGTCCTATGGCTACACCTTC	CASNARSYGYTF
TRBV10-3	few	.	TRBJ1-1	TGTGCCATCAGTATACAGGGACGGGGTGAAGCTTTCTTT	CAISIQGRGEAFF
TRBV7-2	.	.	TRBJ2-7	TGTGCCAGCAGCTTAGATCTGTACGAGCAGTACTTC	CASSLDLYEQYF
TRBV10-1	.	.	TRBJ1-2	TGCGCTAATGTGCGGGGTAACTATGGCTACACCTTC	CANVRGNYGYTF
TRBV5-6	.	TRBD1	TRBJ1-1	TGTGCCAGCAGCGATAGGACAGGTGGAGCTTTCTTT	CASSDRTGGAFF
TRBV6-5	.	.	TRBJ1-1	TGTGCCAGCAGTTCCCCTCGACAGCTGAACACTGAAGCTTTCTTT	CASSSPRQLNTEAFF
TRBV7-3	.	TRBD2	TRBJ2-3	TGTGCCAGCAGCGGGGGGACTAGCGGGGGCACAGATACGCAGTATTTT	CASSGGTSGGTDTQYF
TRBV4-1	once	TRBD1	TRBJ2-7	TGCGCCAGCAGCCAAGAGGGCAGGGGGTTGGACGAGCAGTACTTC	CASSQEGRGLDEQYF
TRBV6-5	.	TRBD1	TRBJ1-4	TGTGCCAGCAGTCAGACCGGACAGGGGGCCGAAAAACTGTTTTTT	CASSQTGQGAEKLFF
TRBV20-1	.	.	TRBJ1-3	TGCAGTGCTAGTGGCAGGGGAAACACCATATATTTT	CSASGRGNTIYF
TRBV28	.	TRBD1	TRBJ1-2	TGTGCCAGCAGAACAGGGGACTTTAACTATGGCTACACCTTC	CASRTGDFNYGYTF
TRBV29-1	.	.	TRBJ1-3	TGCAGCGCCGCAGGAAACTCTGGAAACACCATATATTTT	CSAAGNSGNTIYF
TRBV12-3/TRBV12-4	few	.	TRBJ1-5	TGTGCCAGCAGTTACGGTGGAGATCAGCCCCAGCATTTT	CASSYGGDQPQHF
TRBV2	few	.	TRBJ2-5	TGTGCCAGCGACCCTGGGGCAGCCCTATACCAAGAGACCCAGTACTTC	CASDPGAALYQETQYF
TRBV6-4	few	.	TRBJ2-3	TGTGCCAGCAGACCTCGACAGGAGTACACAGATACGCAGTATTTT	CASRPRQEYTDTQYF
TRBV12-3/TRBV12-4	.	TRBD1	TRBJ1-2	TGTGCCAGCAGGGGACAGGGTGCTTATGGCTACACCTTC	CASRGQGAYGYTF
TRBV6-5	.	.	TRBJ2-3	TGTGCCAGCTTCAACAGCTATTCTAGCACAGATACGCAGTATTTT	CASFNSYSSTDTQYF
TRBV5-1	.	.	TRBJ2-7	TGCGCCAGCAGCTTGAGAATGGGCAGCTCCTACGAGCAGTACTTC	CASSLRMGSSYEQYF
TRBV5-4	.	.	TRBJ1-1	TGTGCCAGCAGCTTGTATCCTAAATCGGGGTCTGAAGCTTTCTTT	CASSLYPKSGSEAFF
TRBV7-2	once	.	TRBJ2-3	TGTGCCAGCAGAGGGGGGACAGACCGATACACAGATACGCAGTATTTT	CASRGGTDRYTDTQYF